This T cell receptor (beta chain) was found in a study of PD-L1 blockade in urothelial cancer. Study-level background: Bladder-origin urothelial cancer in males described most of the roughly 30 patients. Median T cell yield from blood was 130,000 to 150,000. Researchers looked at the blood 3 weeks (second dose) and 6 weeks after treatment began.

The V and J ends lost 3 bases and 0 bases respectively, with 17 bases between them. CDR1 is LNHDA and CDR2 is SQIVND in the germline V gene (reference sequence). This CDR3 has 17 residues. This clone has just a few counts. Every PCR was spiked with synthetic TCR analog templates. The method was immunoSEQ multiplex PCR; TCRdb's version includes in-frame clones alone and lacks a portion of them. The sample has 55,000 to 70,000 clones; about four fifths are singletons. Here the sequenced sample was PBMCs, taken around atezolizumab (anti-PD-L1) treatment. This TCR came from a man aged 70 or older with urothelial cancer. The chain combines TRBV19 with TRBJ1-1; maybe TRBD1 (5 bases). The CDR3 nucleotides are TGTGCCAGTAGTATTACCCGACAGTACGGACTGAACACTGAAGCTTTCTTT. This codes for CASSITRQYGLNTEAFF.